This entry is about one T cell receptor (beta chain). Its antigen remains undetermined. Base qualities were left out, and no much larger clone turns up one base away. Other DNA variants within this sample encode the same CDR3. Per the publication, the time point label means: cells obtained before transplantation from donor or recipient. CD3+CD4+ and CD3+CD8+ populations were FACS-sorted from unstimulated pre-transplant donor and recipient cells taken from spleen or lymph nodes. This specimen belongs to a study of graft-versus-host responses after intestinal transplantation (dated by TCRdb to about 2021). Notes on the research overall: The transplants that recipients got were multivisceral, liver-intestinal, or isolated intestinal. All recipients received anti-thymocyte globulin induction followed by maintenance tacrolimus and steroids for around three years. After intestinal transplantation, graft-versus-host and host-versus-graft alloreactive T cell clones in the graft, circulation and bone marrow were tracked using bulk TCR-beta CDR3 sequencing. To identify alloreactive clones, pre-transplant mixed lymphocyte reaction products were sequenced and then compared with unstimulated pre-transplant donor and recipient T cells. The cohort enrolled roughly 25 intestinal transplant recipients including one retransplant, and a few patients lacking pretransplant specimens were excluded. Donor T cell macrochimerism was defined as a peak of at least 4% donor T cells among recipient peripheral blood mononuclear cells. Rather than going through the commercial service, samples from a few later patients were sequenced in-house on an Illumina MiSeq and processed with MiXCR.

The trim is 0 bases for V and 0 bases for J, with a gap of 7 bases between the germline ends. CDR1 SGHNT and CDR2 YYREEE are derived from the germline V gene (reference sequence). The CDR3 runs 15 residues from the cysteine to the phenylalanine. The entry retains the CDR3 DNA only, 45 bases that are in frame from base 1. The method was the immunoSEQ multiplex PCR assay. In most patients, genomic DNA was isolated using the Qiagen DNeasy Blood and Tissue Kit and sent frozen to Adaptive Biotechnologies for TCR sequencing. For most patients, genomic DNA was subjected to high-throughput TCR-beta CDR3 sequencing by Adaptive Biotechnologies. Processing in the source paper ran as follows. Adaptive's ImmunoSEQ software supplied the TCR sequencing data for 18 patients, while MiXCR and VDJtools were used to process a few other patients. To correct CD4 versus CD8 sorting errors, any sequence found in both subsets at a frequency ratio below 5:1 was removed. Because the origin of CDR3 nucleotide sequences shared between donor and recipient could not be assigned, those sequences were removed. At least 2-fold expansion over unstimulated cells and a minimum CFSE-low frequency of 0.002% (template counts) or 0.001% (read counts) were required for clones to be classified as alloreactive. Clones were considered mappable if detected in sequenced pre-transplant spleen, lymph node, or MLR CFSE-low populations of the donor or recipient. The cumulative frequency of alloreactive clones was calculated as a percentage of all sequences, weighted by copy number. Sourced from immuneACCESS, this table was stored by TCRdb with only in-frame sequences that have V and J called. A share of the clones is absent; for the studies checked, an unresolved V gene accounts for under half, and the remainder has no known explanation. The V and J calls and clone size are taken from that table; D and trimming were inferred from the DNA. The sample table contains roughly 30,000 clones; only one count was recorded for roughly four fifths of them. The top ten clones comprise approximately 20% of the sample.

Points the paper makes about the study in general: High GvH to HvG T cell clonal ratios were observed in the allografts of patients with donor T cell macrochimerism. GvH clones were found in recipient bone marrow, and some of the GvH clones appeared earlier in ileal mucosa or blood, which is consistent with an intestinal mucosal origin. The relatively low number and heterogeneity of intestinal transplant patients limited the conclusions. Early after transplant, peak levels of circulating GvH clones were found to be associated with declines in HvG clones.

This receptor was obtained from a human donor who received an intestinal transplant. The chain is assembled from TRBV5-4 and TRBJ2-1; TRBD2 could be the D gene, as 6 bases match. The material was unstimulated CD8+ T cells sorted from spleen or lymph node cells, obtained before intestinal transplant. The base sequence is TGTGCCAGCAGCTTGGACGGGAGCTCCTACAATGAGCAGTTCTTC. Its protein reads: CASSLDGSSYNEQFF.